The entry that follows covers one TCR beta chain sequence. The antigen is not known. As the CDR3 is not closed by the conserved phenylalanine or tryptophan, this likely results from a read error. It is unclear where the CDR3 begins or ends on the DNA, so no DNA is shown, and the CDR3 is as TCRdb lists it. TCR beta VDJ and CDR3 were profiled, and genomic DNA was the template. TCRdb fed the reads into MiXCR, producing one record per CDR3 protein. This table has around 400,000 distinct CDR3 sequences, around 68% appearing once. This specimen belongs to a study of CD8+CD57+ T cells in acquired aplastic anemia. Study outcomes and limitations: Patients showed no significant difference from controls in CD8+ Simpson's diversity.

Sequenced sample: sorted CD4+, CD8+, or CD8+CD57+ T cells (not recorded which) from PBMCs. The clonotype comes from a human donor in good health, serving as a control.

The CDR3 loop is CASSEFRVGVARN. The chain employs TRBV24-1 and TRBJ1-1. Germline assignment: CDR1 KGHDR and CDR2 SFDVKD. The CDR3 spans 13 residues, counting both ends.